This TCR beta chain was recorded in a study of T cell responses to AZD1222 COVID-19 vaccine. Produced via immunoSEQ multiplex PCR; TCRdb's table is partial and in-frame only. Of about 170,000 clones in the sample, 90% are singletons; the top ten hold approximately 3%. The CDR3 has 13 residues. Germline V gene data show CDR1 as MNHEY and CDR2 as SMNVEV (reference sequence). The V gene lost 2 bases and the J gene lost 3 bases, with 8 bases spanning the gap. The chain is built from TRBV27 and TRBJ2-7; D is undetermined. This specimen was peripheral blood, taken on day 0 of AZD1222 vaccination. This receptor was taken from an adult in good health. CDR3 loop: CASSLRKGYEQYF. CDR3 nucleotides: TGTGCCAGCAGTTTACGTAAGGGCTACGAGCAGTACTTC.